The clone carrying this T cell receptor (beta chain) was recorded at least ten times. The data are from a study of T-cell reconstitution after alpha-beta-depleted transplantation in children. For TCRbeta, the library was prepared with unique molecular identifiers. A single record per CDR3 protein comes from TCRdb applying MiXCR to the PCR reads. The data contain 200,000 to 300,000 distinct CDR3 sequences, about 12% of them singletons. This CDR3 has 14 residues. CDR1 and CDR2 from the germline V gene are SQVTM and ANQGSEA. Trimming left V 0 bases short and J 10 bases short, with 17 bases between. Sequenced here: PBMCs from the stem cell graft donor, sampled from the stem cell graft. The chain is built from TRBV29-1 and TRBJ2-3; D gene uncertain. This TCR derives from a human donor who donated a stem cell graft to a child with acute lymphoblastic leukemia. The CDR3 loop reads CSVEDLGPRNAQYF. The CDR3 coding sequence is TGCAGCGTTGAAGATCTGGGTCCGCGGAATGCGCAGTATTTT.